The rows below give T cell receptor beta chains drawn from one sample of a study of shared clonotypes between healthy human individuals. This table comes from immunoSEQ multiplex PCR, and its TCRdb copy is limited to in-frame clones, with some not included. The sample includes 950,000 to 1,100,000 clones, around four fifths seen only once; the top ten take 1.4% to 1.5%. The sequenced material came from memory CD4+ T cells sorted from blood. The receptor source for this set is a man aged 18-30 years in good health. The CDR3 runs from the conserved cysteine through the conserved F or W. D genes are given only for firm matches. Size is omitted from some rows. Given values are once, few, many or a class for expanded clones.

DNA: TGTGCCAGCAGCTTGGGGTCCGCCGGAACGAACACCGGGGAGCTGTTTTTT
CDR3: CASSLGSAGTNTGELFF
V: TRBV5-4
J: TRBJ2-2
D: -
size: -

DNA: TGTGCCAGCAACACCGGAGGCGGGGGGGCCAGCGGGGAGCTGTTTTTT
CDR3: CASNTGGGGASGELFF
V: TRBV2
J: TRBJ2-2
D: TRBD2
size: -

DNA: TGTGCCAGCAGCTACCGGGACAGGATGACTGAAGCTTTCTTT
CDR3: CASSYRDRMTEAFF
V: TRBV5-4
J: TRBJ1-1
D: TRBD1
size: -

DNA: TGTGCCAGCAGCATGGGATCTCCCAGCACAGATACGCAGTATTTT
CDR3: CASSMGSPSTDTQYF
V: TRBV5-5
J: TRBJ2-3
D: -
size: -

DNA: TGTGCCAGCGGGAGACCAAACGAGTACTTC
CDR3: CASGRPNEYF
V: TRBV2
J: TRBJ2-7
D: -
size: -

DNA: TGTGCCAGCTCACGGCTACAGGGTGGTTCCTACAATGAGCAGTTCTTC
CDR3: CASSRLQGGSYNEQFF
V: TRBV18
J: TRBJ2-1
D: -
size: few

DNA: TGCGCCAGCAGCTTACTAGCGGGGACCCAGTACTTC
CDR3: CASSLLAGTQYF
V: TRBV5-1
J: TRBJ2-5
D: TRBD2
size: -

DNA: TGTGCCACCAGCAGAGATCCACAGAACTACGAGCAGTACTTC
CDR3: CATSRDPQNYEQYF
V: TRBV15
J: TRBJ2-7
D: -
size: -

DNA: TGTGCCAGCAGCTTAGCAGGGGGCATTTCCTACGAGCAGTACTTC
CDR3: CASSLAGGISYEQYF
V: TRBV7-6
J: TRBJ2-7
D: TRBD1
size: -

DNA: TGCGCCAGCAGCCAAGAGCAAAATCTCGGGTCCACGCAGTATTTT
CDR3: CASSQEQNLGSTQYF
V: TRBV4-3
J: TRBJ2-3
D: -
size: -

DNA: TGCGCCAGCAGCCCGGGATTCCTCGGTCAAGAGACCCAGTACTTC
CDR3: CASSPGFLGQETQYF
V: TRBV5-1
J: TRBJ2-5
D: -
size: -

DNA: TGTGCCAGCAGTTTTGGACAGTCTGGAAACACCATATATTTT
CDR3: CASSFGQSGNTIYF
V: TRBV7-2
J: TRBJ1-3
D: -
size: -

DNA: TGTGCCAGCACCCCGGGAGACAGGGCCCCCTACGAGCAGTACTTC
CDR3: CASTPGDRAPYEQYF
V: TRBV7-9
J: TRBJ2-7
D: -
size: -

DNA: TGCGCCAGCAGCTTGGCGACAGGGGCTATGAACACTGAAGCTTTCTTT
CDR3: CASSLATGAMNTEAFF
V: TRBV5-1
J: TRBJ1-1
D: TRBD1
size: -

DNA: TGTGCCAGCAGTACCGGGACAGGGGGCAGTCAGCCCCAGCATTTT
CDR3: CASSTGTGGSQPQHF
V: TRBV2
J: TRBJ1-5
D: TRBD1
size: few

DNA: TGTGCCAGCGGCCAGGGGGCGGGGGATACGCAGTATTTT
CDR3: CASGQGAGDTQYF
V: TRBV6-5
J: TRBJ2-3
D: TRBD1
size: once

DNA: TGTGCCAGCAAGCCCGGTACGAACACCGGGGAGCTGTTTTTT
CDR3: CASKPGTNTGELFF
V: TRBV2
J: TRBJ2-2
D: -
size: -

DNA: TGTGCCTGGAGTGAGGCTAGCGGGAGGCCCTACGAGCAGTACTTC
CDR3: CAWSEASGRPYEQYF
V: TRBV30
J: TRBJ2-7
D: TRBD2
size: -

DNA: TGTGCCAGCAGCTTAGGAGGGTTGAGCTCCTACGAGCAGTACTTC
CDR3: CASSLGGLSSYEQYF
V: TRBV11-2
J: TRBJ2-7
D: -
size: once

DNA: TGTGCCAGCGGCGTCGCTAGCACAGATACGCAGTATTTT
CDR3: CASGVASTDTQYF
V: TRBV7-9
J: TRBJ2-3
D: -
size: few

DNA: TGCGCCAGCAGCGGGGGCGTCGGGGGATCTACCGGGGAGCTGTTTTTT
CDR3: CASSGGVGGSTGELFF
V: TRBV4-3
J: TRBJ2-2
D: -
size: -

DNA: TGTGCCAGCCAGACTAGCGAAGGGTTTGGCACCGGGGAGCTGTTTTTT
CDR3: CASQTSEGFGTGELFF
V: TRBV25-1
J: TRBJ2-2
D: TRBD2
size: -

DNA: TGTGCCAGCAGTGTACGGAATTCCCAGGAGCAGTACTTC
CDR3: CASSVRNSQEQYF
V: TRBV2
J: TRBJ2-7
D: -
size: -

DNA: TGTGCCAGCAGCACCAGAGCGGGCGAGGAGACCCAGTACTTC
CDR3: CASSTRAGEETQYF
V: TRBV5-4
J: TRBJ2-5
D: -
size: -

DNA: TGCGCCAGCAGTGAACAGGGGCAGGGTAATTCACCCCTCCACTTT
CDR3: CASSEQGQGNSPLHF
V: TRBV5-1
J: TRBJ1-6
D: TRBD1
size: -

DNA: TGTGCCAGCAGCCGGGGGGACAGGGCCGATTCACCCCTCCACTTT
CDR3: CASSRGDRADSPLHF
V: TRBV7-9
J: TRBJ1-6
D: TRBD1
size: -

DNA: TGTGCCAGCCAGGGGGAAGCCTATGGCTACACCTTC
CDR3: CASQGEAYGYTF
V: TRBV28
J: TRBJ1-2
D: TRBD1
size: -

DNA: TGTGCCAGCACCCTAGCGGGGCAGGAGACCCAGTACTTC
CDR3: CASTLAGQETQYF
V: TRBV2
J: TRBJ2-5
D: TRBD2
size: once

DNA: TGTGCCAGCAGTGAAGGGGAGGGAGTCATCACTGGGGAGACCCAGTACTTC
CDR3: CASSEGEGVITGETQYF
V: TRBV2
J: TRBJ2-5
D: TRBD2
size: -